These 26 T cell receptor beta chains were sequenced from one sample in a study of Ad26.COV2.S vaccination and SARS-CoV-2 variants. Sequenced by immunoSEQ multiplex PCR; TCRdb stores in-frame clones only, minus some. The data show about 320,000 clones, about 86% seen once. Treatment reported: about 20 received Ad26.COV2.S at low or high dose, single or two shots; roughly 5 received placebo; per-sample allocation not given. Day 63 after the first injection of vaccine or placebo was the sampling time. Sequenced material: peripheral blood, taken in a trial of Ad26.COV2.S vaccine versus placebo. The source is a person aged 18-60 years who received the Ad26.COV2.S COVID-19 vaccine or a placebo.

CDR3 DNA sequence: TGCGCCAGCGGGACAGGGGGTACCGGGGAGCTGTTTTTT. Its protein product is CASGTGGTGELFF. This chain links TRBV5-1 with TRBJ2-2; TRBD1 agrees at 11 bases. Losses at the gene ends were 7 bases for V and 5 bases for J; bases not matched to a gene: 1. Germline V gives CDR1 SGHRS, CDR2 YFSETQ. This CDR3 is 13 amino acids long.

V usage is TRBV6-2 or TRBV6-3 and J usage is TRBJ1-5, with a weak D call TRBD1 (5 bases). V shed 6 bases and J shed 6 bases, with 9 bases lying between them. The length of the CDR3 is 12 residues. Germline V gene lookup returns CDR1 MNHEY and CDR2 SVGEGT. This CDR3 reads CASSGGGQPQHF. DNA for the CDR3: TGTGCCAGCAGCGGCGGGGGTCAGCCCCAGCATTTT.

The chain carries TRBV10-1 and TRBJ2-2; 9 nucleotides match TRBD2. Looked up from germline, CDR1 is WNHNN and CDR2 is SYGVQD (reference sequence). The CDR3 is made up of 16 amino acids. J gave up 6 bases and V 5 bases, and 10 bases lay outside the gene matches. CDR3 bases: TGCGCCAGCAGTCATGGGGACAGCGGGGGGTCCGGGGAGCTGTTTTTT. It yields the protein CASSHGDSGGSGELFF.

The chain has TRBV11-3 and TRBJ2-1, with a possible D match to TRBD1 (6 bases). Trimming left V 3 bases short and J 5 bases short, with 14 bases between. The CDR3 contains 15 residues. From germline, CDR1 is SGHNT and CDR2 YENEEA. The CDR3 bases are TGTGCCAGCAGCTTGGGGGCCCGTTTTGACAATGAGCAGTTCTTC. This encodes CASSLGARFDNEQFF.

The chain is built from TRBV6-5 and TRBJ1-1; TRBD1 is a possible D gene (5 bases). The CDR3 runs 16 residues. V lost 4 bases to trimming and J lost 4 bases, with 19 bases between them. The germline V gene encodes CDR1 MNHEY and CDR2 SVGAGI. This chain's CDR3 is CASSFRQSAFGTEAFF. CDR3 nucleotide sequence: TGTGCCAGCAGTTTCAGACAGTCCGCTTTCGGCACTGAAGCTTTCTTT.

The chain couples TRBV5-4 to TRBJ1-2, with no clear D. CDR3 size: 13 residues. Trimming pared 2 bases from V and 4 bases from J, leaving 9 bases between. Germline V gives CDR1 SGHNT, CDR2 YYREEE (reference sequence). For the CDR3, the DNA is TGTGCCAGCAGCTTTGAGAAAGGCTATGGCTACACCTTC. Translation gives CASSFEKGYGYTF. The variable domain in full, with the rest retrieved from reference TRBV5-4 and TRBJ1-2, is ETGVTQSPTHLIKTRGQQVTLRCSSQSGHNTVSWYQQALGQGPQFIFQYYREEENGRGNFPPRFSGLQFPNYSSELNVNALELDDSALYLCASSFEKGYGYTFGSGTRLTVV.

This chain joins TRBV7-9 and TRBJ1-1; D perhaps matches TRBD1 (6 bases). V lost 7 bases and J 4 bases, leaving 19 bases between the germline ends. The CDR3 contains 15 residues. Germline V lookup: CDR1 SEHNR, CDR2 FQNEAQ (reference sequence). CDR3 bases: TGTGCCAGCACCCCTCAGGGGCCAGGTGGCACTGAAGCTTTCTTT. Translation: CASTPQGPGGTEAFF.

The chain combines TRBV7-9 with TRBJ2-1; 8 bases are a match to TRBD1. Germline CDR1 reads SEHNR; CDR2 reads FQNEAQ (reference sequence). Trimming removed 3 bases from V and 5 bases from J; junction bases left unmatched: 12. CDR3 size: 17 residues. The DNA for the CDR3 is TGTGCCAGCAGCTTGCAACTTCCGGGACAGGTGAACAATGAGCAGTTCTTC. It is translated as CASSLQLPGQVNNEQFF. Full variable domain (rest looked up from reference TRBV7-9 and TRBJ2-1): DTGVSQNPRHKITKRGQNVTFRCDPISEHNRLYWYRQTLGQGPEFLTYFQNEAQLEKSRLLSDRFSAERPKGSFSTLEIQRTEQGDSAMYLCASSLQLPGQVNNEQFFGPGTRLTVL.

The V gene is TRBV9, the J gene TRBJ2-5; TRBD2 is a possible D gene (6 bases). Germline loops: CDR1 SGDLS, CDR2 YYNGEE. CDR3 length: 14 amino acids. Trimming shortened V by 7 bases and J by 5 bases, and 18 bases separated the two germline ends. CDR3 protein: CASGGADLWETQYF. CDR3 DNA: TGTGCCAGCGGAGGGGCCGACCTGTGGGAGACCCAGTACTTC.

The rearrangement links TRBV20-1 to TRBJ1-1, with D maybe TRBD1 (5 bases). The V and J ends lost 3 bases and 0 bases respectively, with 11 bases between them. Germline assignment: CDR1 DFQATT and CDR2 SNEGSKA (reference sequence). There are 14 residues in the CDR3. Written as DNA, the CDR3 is TGCAGTGCTAGTTTTGGGGCCCTGAACACTGAAGCTTTCTTT. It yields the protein CSASFGALNTEAFF.

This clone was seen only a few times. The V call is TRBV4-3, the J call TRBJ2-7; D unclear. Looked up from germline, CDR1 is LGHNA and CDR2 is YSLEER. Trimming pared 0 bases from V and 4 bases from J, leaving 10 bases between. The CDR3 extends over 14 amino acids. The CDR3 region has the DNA TGCGCCAGCAGCCAAGATACATCGGGTTACGAGCAGTACTTC. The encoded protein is CASSQDTSGYEQYF.

The CDR3 coding sequence is TGTGCCTGGACGCTGCGGGGGGGCCTAGATACGCAGTATTTT. This translates into CAWTLRGGLDTQYF. J is TRBJ2-3 and V is TRBV30; 9 nucleotides align to TRBD2. Germline assignment: CDR1 GTSNPN and CDR2 SVGIG (reference sequence). The CDR3 has 14 residues. The V gene end was trimmed by 4 bases and the J gene end by 5 bases; junction bases not matched to a gene: 7.

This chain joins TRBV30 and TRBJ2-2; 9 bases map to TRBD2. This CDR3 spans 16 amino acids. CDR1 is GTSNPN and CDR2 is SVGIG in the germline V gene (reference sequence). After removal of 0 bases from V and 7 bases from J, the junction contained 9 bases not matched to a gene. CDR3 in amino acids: CAWSVLAGGPVGELFF. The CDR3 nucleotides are TGTGCCTGGAGTGTACTGGCGGGGGGGCCGGTCGGGGAGCTGTTTTTT.

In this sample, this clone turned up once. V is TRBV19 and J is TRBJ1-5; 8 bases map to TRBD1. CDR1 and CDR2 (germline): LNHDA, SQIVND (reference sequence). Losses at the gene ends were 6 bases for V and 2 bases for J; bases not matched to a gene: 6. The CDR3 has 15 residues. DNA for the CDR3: TGTGCCAGTAGGGGGGGGGACAGGCGCAATCAGCCCCAGCATTTT. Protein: CASRGGDRRNQPQHF.

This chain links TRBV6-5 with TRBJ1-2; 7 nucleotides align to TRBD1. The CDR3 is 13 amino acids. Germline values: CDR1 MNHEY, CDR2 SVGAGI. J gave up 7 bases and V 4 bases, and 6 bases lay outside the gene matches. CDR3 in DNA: TGTGCCAGCAGTTGGGACAGTTTGGTTGGCTACACCTTC. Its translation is CASSWDSLVGYTF.

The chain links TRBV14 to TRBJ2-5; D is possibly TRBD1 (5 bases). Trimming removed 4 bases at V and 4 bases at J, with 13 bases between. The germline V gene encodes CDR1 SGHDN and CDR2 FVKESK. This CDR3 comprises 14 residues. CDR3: CASSLRVFGETQYF. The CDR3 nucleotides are TGTGCCAGCAGCCTCAGGGTGTTTGGAGAGACCCAGTACTTC.

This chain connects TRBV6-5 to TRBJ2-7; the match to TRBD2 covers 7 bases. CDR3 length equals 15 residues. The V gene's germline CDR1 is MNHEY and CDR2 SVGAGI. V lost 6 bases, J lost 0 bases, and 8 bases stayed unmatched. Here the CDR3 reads CASSPGTTSSYEQYF. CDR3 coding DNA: TGTGCCAGCAGCCCCGGGACTACTAGCTCCTACGAGCAGTACTTC.

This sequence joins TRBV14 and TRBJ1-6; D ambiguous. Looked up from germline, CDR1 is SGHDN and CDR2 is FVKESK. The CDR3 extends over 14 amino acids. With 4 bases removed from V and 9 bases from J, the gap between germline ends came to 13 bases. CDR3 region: CASSRWTGGSPLHF. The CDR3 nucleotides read TGTGCCAGCAGCCGTTGGACCGGCGGTTCACCCCTCCACTTT.

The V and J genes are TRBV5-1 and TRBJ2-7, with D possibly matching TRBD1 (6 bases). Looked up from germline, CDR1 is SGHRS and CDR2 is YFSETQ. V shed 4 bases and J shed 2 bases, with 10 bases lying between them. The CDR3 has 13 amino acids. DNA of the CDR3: TGCGCCAGCAGCCCGGGACACACCTACGAGCAGTACTTC. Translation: CASSPGHTYEQYF. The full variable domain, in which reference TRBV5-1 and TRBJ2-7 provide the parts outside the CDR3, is KAGVTQTPRYLIKTRGQQVTLSCSPISGHRSVSWYQQTPGQGLQFLFEYFSETQRNKGNFPGRFSGRQFSNSRSEMNVSTLELGDSALYLCASSPGHTYEQYFGPGTRLTVT.

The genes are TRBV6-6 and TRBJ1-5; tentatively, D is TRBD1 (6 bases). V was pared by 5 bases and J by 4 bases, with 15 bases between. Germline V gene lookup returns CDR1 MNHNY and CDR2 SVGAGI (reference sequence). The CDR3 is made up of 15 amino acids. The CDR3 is CASSQSDRLNQPQHF. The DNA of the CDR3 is TGTGCCAGCAGTCAATCAGACAGGTTAAATCAGCCCCAGCATTTT.

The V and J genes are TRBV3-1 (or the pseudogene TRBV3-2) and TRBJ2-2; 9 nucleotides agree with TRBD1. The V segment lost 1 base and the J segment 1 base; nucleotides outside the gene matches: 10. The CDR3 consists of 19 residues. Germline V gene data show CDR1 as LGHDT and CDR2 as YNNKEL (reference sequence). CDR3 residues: CASSQVVNRGPGNTGELFF. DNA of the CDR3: TGTGCCAGCAGCCAAGTCGTGAACAGGGGGCCAGGGAACACCGGGGAGCTGTTTTTT.

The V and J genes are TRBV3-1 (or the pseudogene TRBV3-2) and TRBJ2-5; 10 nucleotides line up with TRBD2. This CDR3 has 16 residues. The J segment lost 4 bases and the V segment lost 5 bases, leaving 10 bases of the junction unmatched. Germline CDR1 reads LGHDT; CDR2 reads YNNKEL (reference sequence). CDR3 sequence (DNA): TGTGCCAGCAGCTATGAGCGGGGGGGCCGGGGAGAGACCCAGTACTTC. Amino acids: CASSYERGGRGETQYF.

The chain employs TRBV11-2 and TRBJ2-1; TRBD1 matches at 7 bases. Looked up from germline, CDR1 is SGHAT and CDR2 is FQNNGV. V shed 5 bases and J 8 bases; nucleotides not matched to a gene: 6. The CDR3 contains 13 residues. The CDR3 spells CASSIDRAYEQFF. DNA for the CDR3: TGTGCCAGCAGCATTGACAGGGCCTATGAGCAGTTCTTC.

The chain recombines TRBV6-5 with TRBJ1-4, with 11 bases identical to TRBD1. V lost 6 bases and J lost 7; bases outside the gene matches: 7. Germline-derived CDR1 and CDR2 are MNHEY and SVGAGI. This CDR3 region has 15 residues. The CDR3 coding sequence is TGTGCCAGCAGGCTCGCCGGGACAGGGGGTGAAAAACTGTTTTTT. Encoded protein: CASRLAGTGGEKLFF.

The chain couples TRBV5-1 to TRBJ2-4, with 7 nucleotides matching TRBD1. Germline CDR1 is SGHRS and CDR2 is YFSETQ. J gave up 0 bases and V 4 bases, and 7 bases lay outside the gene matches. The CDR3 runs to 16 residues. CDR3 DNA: TGCGCCAGCAGCCCTACAGGGGTCCTAGCCAAAAACATTCAGTACTTC. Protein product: CASSPTGVLAKNIQYF.

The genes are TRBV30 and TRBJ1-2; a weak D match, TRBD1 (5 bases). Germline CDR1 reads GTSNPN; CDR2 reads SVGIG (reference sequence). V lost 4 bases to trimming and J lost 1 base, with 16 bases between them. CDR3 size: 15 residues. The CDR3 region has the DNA TGTGCCTGGACCCGGGTTGGGGGGATTAACTATGGCTACACCTTC. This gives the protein CAWTRVGGINYGYTF.